The sequence of this T cell receptor (beta chain) was determined in a study of cytomegalovirus exposure and HLA in healthy donors. Use of 60 Vbeta and 13 Jbeta primers characterized the PCR. Sequencing was performed with immunoSEQ multiplex PCR; in TCRdb, only in-frame clones are kept and a portion is missing. The table records 95,000 to 150,000 clones, roughly 80% of them present only once. The CDR3 extends over 15 amino acids. Germline assignment: CDR1 MNHEY and CDR2 SVGAGI. Trimming cost V 0 bases and J 6 bases; bases outside gene matches: 7. The source material was PBMCs. The TCR was taken from a woman in her thirties or forties in good health and CMV-seronegative. The chain employs TRBV6-5 and TRBJ1-2; TRBD1 agrees at 7 bases. CDR3 nucleotides: TGTGCCAGCAGTTACTCGTCTGGACAGGTGAATGGCTACACCTTC. Its protein is CASSYSSGQVNGYTF.